This T cell receptor (beta chain) came from a study of cytomegalovirus exposure and HLA in healthy donors. Turning to the study itself: Some 80 million unique TCRs from HLA-typed donors were held in an early data release.

With respect to this clone: Its antigen is unidentified. Other DNA variants within this sample encode the same CDR3.

60 Vbeta and 13 Jbeta primers were used in PCR. TCRdb keeps only in-frame clones here, not all; method: immunoSEQ multiplex PCR. The table lists about 180,000 clones, approximately 79% of them singletons. Study observations and caveats: Later findings reportedly placed an Asian-associated ancestry cluster below the roughly 730-donor mean for N-insertions. Cytomegalovirus association was assigned to more than 150 TCR beta chains. Among the most significant clusters, several appeared linked to common viral pathogens in a later analysis.

Germline loops: CDR1 MNHEY, CDR2 SMNVEV (reference sequence). V lost 2 bases, J lost 7 bases, and 6 bases lay in between. This CDR3 comprises 12 residues. The gene calls are TRBV27 and TRBJ2-1; D perhaps matches TRBD1 (5 bases). Source material: PBMCs. This receptor was taken from a woman between 35 and 50 years old in good health and CMV-seronegative. As DNA, the CDR3 is TGTGCCAGCAGTTTACAGGGTAATGAGCAGTTCTTC. Amino acids: CASSLQGNEQFF.